Below are 31 T cell receptor beta chains sequenced from a single sample in a study of blood T cells in healthy people across ages. Primed by a sample-barcoded 5' primer and a J-beta primer mix, a second PCR proceeded for about 7 to 12 cycles. TCRdb re-derived calls from the 5' RACE reads in MiXCR, one entry per CDR3 protein. In the table there are more than 550,000 distinct CDR3 sequences, 22% of which are singletons. Sequenced: blood. These receptors were taken from a man between 65 and 85 years old in good health.

This clonotype was seen a handful of times. The chain is built from TRBV6-6 and TRBJ2-7, with D maybe TRBD1 (6 bases). The CDR3 spans 13 residues. The germline V and J ends were trimmed by 5 bases and 7 bases, with 15 bases remaining between them. The germline V gene encodes CDR1 MNHNY and CDR2 SVGAGI (reference sequence). The CDR3 coding sequence is TGTGCCAGCAGTCAAACAGGGTTGGGGGAGCAGTACGTC. Protein product: CASSQTGLGEQYV.

The genes are TRBV20-1 and TRBJ1-1, with D unclear. This CDR3 region has 12 residues. Germline V gene lookup returns CDR1 DFQATT and CDR2 SNEGSKA (reference sequence). V lost 2 bases to trimming and J lost 7 bases, with 11 bases between them. CDR3 nucleotide sequence: TGCAGTGCTAGACCCTATATAGATGAAGCTTTCTTT. Amino acid sequence: CSARPYIDEAFF.

V usage is TRBV6-5 and J usage is TRBJ2-1, with a possible D match to TRBD2 (6 bases). V shed 2 bases and J shed 5 bases, with 10 bases lying between them. Germline CDR1 and CDR2: MNHEY and SVGAGI. The CDR3 has 14 residues. The CDR3: CASSYRDFNNEQFF. Here the CDR3 DNA reads TGTGCCAGCAGTTACCGGGACTTTAACAATGAGCAGTTCTTC.

The V call is TRBV20-1, the J call TRBJ2-3; 7 bases are shared with TRBD2. The V gene's germline CDR1 is DFQATT and CDR2 SNEGSKA (reference sequence). There are 15 residues in the CDR3. J lost 0 bases, V lost 6 bases, and 9 bases had no gene match. CDR3 amino acids: CSAPRGAGSTDTQYF. CDR3 coding DNA: TGCAGTGCACCTCGGGGAGCGGGGAGCACAGATACGCAGTATTTT.

The V call is TRBV10-3, the J call TRBJ1-2, with D possibly being TRBD1 (6 bases). This CDR3 contains 15 residues. Germline-derived CDR1 and CDR2 are ENHRY and SYGVKD. V shed 2 bases and J shed 4 bases, with 14 bases lying between them. CDR3 loop: CAISEAPGAGYGYTF. CDR3 nucleotide sequence: TGTGCCATCAGTGAGGCGCCAGGGGCGGGCTATGGCTACACCTTC.

There are many counts of this clonotype. This sequence joins TRBV7-2 and TRBJ1-4, with D perhaps TRBD1 (5 bases). V was pared by 4 bases and J by 0 bases, with 9 bases between. In germline, CDR1 is SGHTA, CDR2 FQGNSA. There are 15 residues in the CDR3. The DNA for the CDR3 is TGTGCCAGCAGCTCAACAGGAACAACTAATGAAAAACTGTTTTTT. Its translation is CASSSTGTTNEKLFF.

The V and J genes are TRBV6-5 and TRBJ2-7; the D gene could be TRBD1 or TRBD2 (6 bases each). Trimming shortened V by 7 bases and J by 4 bases, and 17 bases separated the two germline ends. CDR1 MNHEY and CDR2 SVGAGI come from the germline V gene. The CDR3 runs to 14 residues. CDR3 protein: CASKGQGGPYEQYF. CDR3 sequence (DNA): TGTGCCAGCAAGGGACAAGGAGGGCCTTACGAGCAGTACTTC.

The chain recombines TRBV6-5 with TRBJ2-5; D ambiguous. The DNA end favors TRBJ2-1, so the J call may be wrong. The germline V gene encodes CDR1 MNHEY and CDR2 SVGAGI. This CDR3 contains 13 residues. The CDR3 nucleotides are TGTGCCAGCAGTTCCCCCCGCTATAATGAGCAGTTCTTC. This sequence encodes CASSSPRYNEQFF.

This clonotype was seen a handful of times. V and J are TRBV20-1 and TRBJ1-2; D gene ambiguous. Germline V gives CDR1 DFQATT, CDR2 SNEGSKA (reference sequence). V lost 2 bases to trimming and J lost 7 bases, with 14 bases between them. CDR3 size: 13 residues. In DNA, the CDR3 is TGCAGTGCTAGACTAACGGCGGCTGGTGGCTACACCTTC. Its translation: CSARLTAAGGYTF.

The V call is TRBV29-1, the J call TRBJ2-7; tentative D call: TRBD2 (5 bases). CDR1 and CDR2 from the germline V gene are SQVTM and ANQGSEA. The CDR3 loop spans 11 amino acids. V gave up 7 bases and J gave up 5 bases, with 12 bases separating them. DNA for the CDR3: TGCAGCGCTGGCGGGCTAGACGAGCAGTACTTC. Translated, it gives CSAGGLDEQYF.

This chain connects TRBV27 to TRBJ2-1; 12 bases are shared with TRBD2. This CDR3 contains 15 residues. V shed 6 bases and J 8 bases; nucleotides not matched to a gene: 8. The germline gives CDR1 MNHEY, CDR2 SMNVEV (reference sequence). The CDR3 bases are TGTGCCAGCAGATCCGGACTAGCGGGATTATATGAGCAGTTCTTC. It codes for CASRSGLAGLYEQFF.

In the case of this clonotype: A much larger clone lies a single base off, so this may be a read error. The rearrangement joins TRBV7-2 to TRBJ2-3; no reliable D call. The J call is doubtful: the DNA matches TRBJ1-5 better. CDR1 is SGHTA and CDR2 is FQGNSA in the germline V gene. The CDR3 runs to 12 residues. CDR3 nucleotide sequence: TGTGCCAGCAGCTCTCACACAGATACGCAGCATTTT. As protein: CASSSHTDTQHF.

Of note for this clonotype: A much larger clone differs by one base, so this may be a read error. The chain has TRBV19 and TRBJ1-1; a possible D gene is TRBD1 (6 bases). V was cut by 7 bases and J by 10 bases, with 16 bases left in between. The germline gives CDR1 LNHDA, CDR2 SQIVND (reference sequence). The CDR3 contains 12 residues. The CDR3 DNA follows: TGTGCCAGTACCAATGAGGGCAGGGGAGCTTTCTTT. This encodes CASTNEGRGAFF.

This clonotype was counted a few times. The chain joins TRBV24-1 to TRBJ2-3, with 14 bases aligning to TRBD2. Trimming at V came to 9 bases and at J to 2 bases, leaving 6 bases not matched to a gene. Germline V gene lookup returns CDR1 KGHDR and CDR2 SFDVKD. This CDR3 comprises 16 residues. CDR3 protein: CATGSGLAGDTDTQYF. CDR3 nucleotides: TGTGCCACCGGGTCGGGACTAGCGGGAGACACAGATACGCAGTATTTT.

The J gene is TRBJ2-7, the V gene TRBV18, with 8 bases lining up with TRBD2. The CDR3 length is 14 residues. After removal of 2 bases from V and 4 bases from J, the junction contained 4 bases not matched to a gene. Germline CDR1 is KGHSH and CDR2 is LQKENI. CDR3 DNA: TGTGCCAGCTCACCAGTTCGGGGGGGATACGAGCAGTACTTC. This gives the protein CASSPVRGGYEQYF.

This clonotype was recorded at least ten times. The V gene is TRBV7-3, the J gene TRBJ2-1; D is uncertain. The germline V gene has CDR1 SGHTA and CDR2 FQGTGA. CDR3 size: 14 residues. V shed 1 base and J shed 9 bases, with 13 bases lying between them. The CDR3 reads CASSLRLGSGEQFF. The DNA of the CDR3 is TGTGCCAGCAGCTTAAGACTTGGTAGTGGTGAGCAGTTCTTC. Supplemented by reference TRBV7-3 and TRBJ2-1, the full variable domain reads GAGVSQTPSNKVTEKGKYVELRCDPISGHTALYWYRQSLGQGPEFLIYFQGTGAADDSGLPNDRFFAVRPEGSVSTLKIQRTERGDSAVYLCASSLRLGSGEQFFGPGTRLTVL.

The chain has TRBV12-3 or TRBV12-4 and TRBJ1-3; possibly TRBD1 for D (5 bases). V shed 8 bases and J shed 0 bases, with 14 bases lying between them. The CDR3 extends over 15 amino acids. The CDR3: CASALGGDSGNTIYF. The CDR3 DNA reads TGTGCCAGCGCCCTTGGGGGAGACTCTGGAAACACCATATATTTT.

The CDR3 nucleotides are TGCGCCAGCAGCCAAGATCCAGGGAGTCTAGAGACCCAGTACTTC. It translates to CASSQDPGSLETQYF. The chain recombines TRBV4-1 with TRBJ2-5; tentatively, D is TRBD1 or TRBD2 (5 bases each). V lost 0 bases, J lost 4 bases, and 12 bases lay in between. The CDR3 extends over 15 amino acids. The germline CDR1 and CDR2 sequences are MGHRA and YSYEKL.

The genes are TRBV20-1 and TRBJ1-5; no firm D call. CDR3 length equals 12 residues. CDR1 and CDR2 from the germline V gene are DFQATT and SNEGSKA (reference sequence). The V gene lost 7 bases and the J gene lost 5 bases, with 12 bases spanning the gap. The DNA for the CDR3 is TGCAGTGTAGTAGGCAAGGATCAGCCCCAGCATTTT. Protein sequence: CSVVGKDQPQHF.

This chain links TRBV5-1 with TRBJ2-3, with 8 bases lining up with TRBD2. Germline assignment: CDR1 SGHRS and CDR2 YFSETQ. The CDR3 runs to 17 residues. Trimming removed 4 bases from V and 3 bases from J; junction bases left unmatched: 13. CDR3 bases: TGCGCCAGCAGCCCGGAACCGGGACTAGTCGGTACAGATACGCAGTATTTT. Amino acid sequence: CASSPEPGLVGTDTQYF.

The rearrangement uses TRBV5-5 and TRBJ2-7, with no clear D. V was pared by 0 bases and J by 0 bases, with 13 bases between. The CDR3 covers 16 residues. Per the germline V gene, CDR1 is SGHKS and CDR2 is YYEKEE (reference sequence). CDR3 region: CASSLVFQSSSYEQYF. CDR3 in DNA: TGTGCCAGCAGCTTGGTTTTCCAGTCCAGCTCCTACGAGCAGTACTTC. The whole variable domain, filled in from reference TRBV5-5 and TRBJ2-7, reads DAGVTQSPTHLIKTRGQQVTLRCSPISGHKSVSWYQQVLGQGPQFIFQYYEKEERGRGNFPDRFSARQFPNYSSELNVNALLLGDSALYLCASSLVFQSSSYEQYFGPGTRLTVT.

The CDR3 bases are TGTGCCAGCAGTGAATTATCCCAGGGGTCCGGGGAGCTGTTTTTT. Amino acids: CASSELSQGSGELFF. The gene calls are TRBV12-3 or TRBV12-4 and TRBJ2-2, with a possible D match to TRBD1 (6 bases). The V end lost 5 bases, the J end lost 6 bases, and 16 bases lay between the germline ends. The CDR3 loop spans 15 amino acids.

This sequence joins TRBV12-3 or TRBV12-4 and TRBJ2-5; 9 bases map to TRBD2. The CDR3 has 15 amino acids. J was trimmed by 5 bases and V by 7 bases; bases with no gene match: 11. Written as DNA, the CDR3 is TGTGCCAGCACCCTGAATAGCGGGAGAATTGAGACCCAGTACTTC. Its translation is CASTLNSGRIETQYF.

The chain links TRBV6-6 to TRBJ2-3; the D gene could be TRBD1 or TRBD2 (5 bases each). Germline assignment: CDR1 MNHNY and CDR2 SVGAGI (reference sequence). The CDR3 spans 14 residues. The ends were cut back, 5 bases at V and 2 bases at J, with 11 bases in the middle. The CDR3 sequence is CASSHGTNTDTQYF. The DNA of the CDR3 is TGTGCCAGCAGTCACGGGACCAACACAGATACGCAGTATTTT.

This rearrangement joins TRBV6-6 to TRBJ2-5, with 14 bases matching TRBD2. V shed 6 bases and J 5 bases; nucleotides not matched to a gene: 8. In germline, CDR1 is MNHNY, CDR2 SVGAGI (reference sequence). The CDR3 extends over 16 amino acids. This CDR3 is CASSLGTSGGRETQYF. CDR3 DNA: TGTGCCAGCAGCTTAGGGACTAGCGGGGGACGGGAGACCCAGTACTTC.

This clonotype was detected a few times. The chain joins TRBV5-1 to TRBJ2-1; D is perhaps TRBD2 (6 bases). Germline CDR1 is SGHRS and CDR2 is YFSETQ. The CDR3 consists of 16 residues. Trimming stripped 0 bases from V and 6 bases from J, with 16 bases between. The chain's CDR3 is CASSLVPTRGPNEQFF. In nucleotides, the CDR3 is TGCGCCAGCAGCTTGGTTCCGACTAGGGGTCCCAATGAGCAGTTCTTC.

The chain has TRBV20-1 and TRBJ2-4; D is possibly TRBD1 or TRBD2 (6 bases each). The CDR3 covers 14 residues. In germline, CDR1 is DFQATT, CDR2 SNEGSKA (reference sequence). V was shortened by 1 base and J by 5 bases, with 12 bases between the two germline ends. The CDR3: CSARARGVENIQYF. CDR3 DNA sequence: TGCAGTGCTAGAGCTAGGGGGGTCGAAAACATTCAGTACTTC.

The table lists this clonotype with a few counts. The chain uses TRBV20-1 and TRBJ2-3; no clear D gene. This CDR3 spans 14 amino acids. V lost 0 bases and J lost 4, with 11 bases in between. Germline V gene sequence: CDR1 DFQATT, CDR2 SNEGSKA (reference sequence). As DNA, the CDR3 is TGCAGTGCTAGAGACTCAAATATCGCAGATACGCAGTATTTT. It is translated as CSARDSNIADTQYF.

The chain is built from TRBV7-2 and TRBJ2-4; tentatively, D is TRBD1 (6 bases). Between the trimmed V and J ends, which lost 5 bases and 0 bases, there was a span of 20 bases. Germline loops: CDR1 SGHTA, CDR2 FQGNSA. The CDR3 contains 18 residues. The CDR3: CASSATGTQVIAKNIQYF. The CDR3 bases are TGTGCCAGCAGCGCAACCGGGACACAGGTCATAGCCAAAAACATTCAGTACTTC. Based on the CDR3 plus reference TRBV7-2 and TRBJ2-4, the full variable domain is GAGVSQSPSNKVTEKGKDVELRCDPISGHTALYWYRQSLGQGLEFLIYFQGNSAPDKSGLPSDRFSAERTGGSVSTLTIQRTQQEDSAVYLCASSATGTQVIAKNIQYFGAGTRLSVL.

This clonotype has a count of ten or more. The V call is TRBV24-1, the J call TRBJ2-1; 10 nucleotides agree with TRBD2. The junction had 6 bases not matched to a gene; V was cut back by 1 base and J by 10 bases. Germline V CDR1 and CDR2: KGHDR, SFDVKD. The CDR3 extends over 15 amino acids. CDR3 amino acids: CATSDLAGGPGEQFF. The CDR3 DNA is TGTGCCACCAGTGATTTAGCGGGGGGGCCGGGAGAGCAGTTCTTC.

The gene calls are TRBV29-1 and TRBJ1-2; perhaps TRBD1 as D (5 bases). V was shortened by 5 bases and J by 8 bases, with 18 bases between the two germline ends. This CDR3 spans 13 amino acids. CDR1 and CDR2 from the germline V gene are SQVTM and ANQGSEA. CDR3 protein: CSVLSSGLGGYTF. The CDR3 coding sequence is TGCAGCGTTCTATCCTCGGGACTCGGCGGCTACACCTTC.